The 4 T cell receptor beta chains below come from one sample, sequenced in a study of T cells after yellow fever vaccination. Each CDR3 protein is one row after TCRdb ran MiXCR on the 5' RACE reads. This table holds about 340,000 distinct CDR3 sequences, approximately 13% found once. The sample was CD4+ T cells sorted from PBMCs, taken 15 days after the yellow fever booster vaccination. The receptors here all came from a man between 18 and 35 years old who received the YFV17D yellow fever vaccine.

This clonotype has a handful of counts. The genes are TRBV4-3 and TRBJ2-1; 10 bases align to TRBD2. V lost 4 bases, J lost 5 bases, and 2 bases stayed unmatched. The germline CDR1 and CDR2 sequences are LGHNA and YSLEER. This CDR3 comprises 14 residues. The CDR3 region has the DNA TGCGCCAGCAGCCGCAGCGGGGGGGACAATGAGCAGTTCTTC. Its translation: CASSRSGGDNEQFF.

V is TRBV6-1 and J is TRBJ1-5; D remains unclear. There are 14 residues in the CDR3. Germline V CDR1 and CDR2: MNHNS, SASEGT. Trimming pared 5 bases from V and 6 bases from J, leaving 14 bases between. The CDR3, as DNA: TGTGCCAGCAGTCCTCGACGGGAAAGTCAGCCCCAGCATTTT. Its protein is CASSPRRESQPQHF.

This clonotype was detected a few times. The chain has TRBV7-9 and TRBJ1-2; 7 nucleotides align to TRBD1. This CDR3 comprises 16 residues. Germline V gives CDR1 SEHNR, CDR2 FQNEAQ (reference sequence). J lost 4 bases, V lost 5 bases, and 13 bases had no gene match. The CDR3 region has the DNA TGTGCCAGCAGCGCTAGTAGACAGGGTTTGCCCTATGGCTACACCTTC. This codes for CASSASRQGLPYGYTF. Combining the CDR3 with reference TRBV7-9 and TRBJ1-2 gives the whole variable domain DTGVSQNPRHKITKRGQNVTFRCDPISEHNRLYWYRQTLGQGPEFLTYFQNEAQLEKSRLLSDRFSAERPKGSFSTLEIQRTEQGDSAMYLCASSASRQGLPYGYTFGSGTRLTVV.

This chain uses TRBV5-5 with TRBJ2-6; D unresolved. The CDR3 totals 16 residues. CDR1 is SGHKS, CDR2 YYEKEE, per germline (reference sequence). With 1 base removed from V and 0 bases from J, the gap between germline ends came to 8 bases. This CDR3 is CASSLRADSGANVLTF. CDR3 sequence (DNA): TGTGCCAGCAGCTTGAGAGCAGACTCTGGGGCCAACGTCCTGACTTTC.